The 23 T cell receptor beta chains in this list originate from one sample, sequenced in a study of identical twins listed by TCRdb under 2016. Libraries were prepared through 5' RACE. TCRdb shows the sequencer as Illumina HiSeq 2000. TCRdb passed the public sequencing reads through fastp at Q25 and MiXCR, retaining productive beta sequences. Rows matching on CDR3 protein sequence are summarized as one entry with the most common DNA and genes. The sample table holds about 720,000 distinct CDR3 sequences, of which less than 10% were seen once. The leading ten clones occupy 0.85% to 1% of the sample. This same sample was also taken into another study, of yellow fever vaccine responses in identical twins.

Sequencing input: PBMCs. The receptors shown here come from a woman aged 18-29 years in good health.

This chain joins TRBV7-2 and TRBJ2-1, with TRBD2 matching over 7 bases. The CDR3 covers 16 residues. Germline CDR1 is SGHTA and CDR2 is FQGNSA. J lost 9 bases, V lost 6 bases, and 17 bases had no gene match. The chain's CDR3 is CASSRYGAGVLGEQFF. In DNA form, the CDR3 reads TGTGCCAGCAGTCGATACGGGGCGGGAGTTTTGGGTGAGCAGTTCTTC. The whole variable domain, remainder taken from reference TRBV7-2 and TRBJ2-1, is GAGVSQSPSNKVTEKGKDVELRCDPISGHTALYWYRQSLGQGLEFLIYFQGNSAPDKSGLPSDRFSAERTGGSVSTLTIQRTQQEDSAVYLCASSRYGAGVLGEQFFGPGTRLTVL.

The chain employs TRBV4-3 and TRBJ2-7, with D perhaps TRBD2 (6 bases). This CDR3 contains 16 residues. Per the germline V gene, CDR1 is LGHNA and CDR2 is YSLEER. Trimming removed 4 bases from V and 3 bases from J, with 19 bases in between. The DNA for the CDR3 is TGCGCCAGCAGCCCGCGTGCGGGGACGTATAGCTACGAGCAGTACTTC. Its protein product is CASSPRAGTYSYEQYF.

This clonotype turned up a few times. The rearrangement links TRBV28 to TRBJ2-6, with no clear D. The V gene lost 3 bases and the J gene lost 1 base, with 19 bases spanning the gap. Germline V gene lookup returns CDR1 MDHEN and CDR2 SYDVKM. The CDR3 is made up of 19 amino acids. CDR3 residues: CASSFVKPGTRSGANVLTF. The CDR3 nucleotides are TGTGCCAGCAGTTTTGTGAAACCAGGTACCCGGTCTGGGGCCAACGTCCTGACTTTC.

In this sample, this clonotype turned up many times. The chain combines TRBV5-1 with TRBJ2-2, with D tentatively TRBD1 (6 bases). Germline V lookup: CDR1 SGHRS, CDR2 YFSETQ. The CDR3 is 16 residues long. V was shortened by 1 base and J by 5 bases, with 15 bases between the two germline ends. CDR3 bases: TGCGCCAGCAGCTTGTGGGACCTTGGGACAACCGGGGAGCTGTTTTTT. It codes for CASSLWDLGTTGELFF. Full variable domain (missing parts from reference TRBV5-1 and TRBJ2-2): KAGVTQTPRYLIKTRGQQVTLSCSPISGHRSVSWYQQTPGQGLQFLFEYFSETQRNKGNFPGRFSGRQFSNSRSEMNVSTLELGDSALYLCASSLWDLGTTGELFFGEGSRLTVL.

In its sample, this clonotype was seen many times. This chain connects TRBV5-1 to TRBJ2-1; no firm D call. This CDR3 contains 14 residues. CDR1 is SGHRS, CDR2 YFSETQ, per germline. Trimming cost V 0 bases and J 3 bases, with 7 bases left between them. In nucleotides, the CDR3 is TGCGCCAGCAGCTTGGGGGCGGACTACAATGAGCAGTTCTTC. Amino acids: CASSLGADYNEQFF.

This chain uses TRBV29-1 with TRBJ2-1; 10 bases map to TRBD1. This CDR3 region has 13 residues. V shed 8 bases, J shed 8 bases, and the junction held 9 bases outside the gene matches. CDR1 is SQVTM, CDR2 ANQGSEA, per germline. CDR3 region: CSHPDRGGDEQFF. CDR3 sequence (DNA): TGCAGCCACCCGGACAGGGGGGGCGATGAGCAGTTCTTC.

This clonotype occurred a few times. The chain links TRBV4-3 to TRBJ2-5; D gene ambiguous. Germline assignment: CDR1 LGHNA and CDR2 YSLEER. This CDR3 spans 15 amino acids. The V and J ends lost 0 bases and 2 bases respectively, with 10 bases between them. The CDR3 nucleotides read TGCGCCAGCAGCCAAGATGCCGGCTCTCAAGAGACCCAGTACTTC. This encodes CASSQDAGSQETQYF.

This chain uses TRBV30 with TRBJ2-1; the D gene is possibly TRBD1 (5 bases). CDR3 length: 14 residues. Trimming removed 4 bases from V and 0 bases from J, with 10 bases in between. The germline V gene has CDR1 GTSNPN and CDR2 SVGIG (reference sequence). CDR3 region: CAWNDQGSYNEQFF. CDR3 nucleotides: TGTGCCTGGAACGATCAGGGCTCCTACAATGAGCAGTTCTTC.

This clonotype appeared a few times. This rearrangement joins TRBV27 to TRBJ2-7, with 9 nucleotides matching TRBD1. V lost 3 bases to trimming and J lost 5 bases; unmatched junction nucleotides: 5. Germline-derived CDR1 and CDR2 are MNHEY and SMNVEV (reference sequence). The CDR3 sequence is 14 residues long. The CDR3 spells CASSFGTGSDEQYF. CDR3 nucleotides: TGTGCCAGCAGTTTCGGGACAGGGTCAGACGAGCAGTACTTC.

The chain employs TRBV10-3 and TRBJ1-6; tentative D call: TRBD1 (5 bases). V was trimmed by 7 bases and J by 5 bases, leaving 9 bases between them. The CDR3 has 13 amino acids. Germline V gives CDR1 ENHRY, CDR2 SYGVKD. CDR3 DNA sequence: TGTGCCATCAAGGCGACAGATAATTCACCCCTCCACTTT. Translation gives CAIKATDNSPLHF.

This clonotype was detected a few times. The chain couples TRBV27 to TRBJ1-5; D may be TRBD1 (5 bases). Germline V lookup: CDR1 MNHEY, CDR2 SMNVEV (reference sequence). The CDR3 sequence is 13 residues long. V dropped 7 bases and J dropped 4 bases, with 11 bases sitting between them. CDR3 coding DNA: TGTGCCAGCAAAAGTTGGGGGAATCAGCCCCAGCATTTT. Its protein is CASKSWGNQPQHF.

The table lists this clonotype with many counts. The genes are TRBV24-1 and TRBJ2-5; 8 bases line up with TRBD1. Germline trimming cut 4 bases from V and 4 bases from J; bases unmatched to any gene: 7. The germline CDR1 and CDR2 sequences are KGHDR and SFDVKD. This CDR3 has 15 residues. This CDR3 reads CATSESTGVGETQYF. The DNA of the CDR3 is TGTGCCACCAGTGAATCGACAGGGGTTGGAGAGACCCAGTACTTC.

This clonotype showed up just a few times. The chain couples TRBV7-8 to TRBJ2-1; the D is unclear. The ends were cut back, 2 bases at V and 6 bases at J, with 8 bases in the middle. Germline V gene lookup returns CDR1 SGHVS and CDR2 FQNEAQ. The CDR3 covers 13 residues. CDR3 protein: CASSLFVPNEQFF. CDR3 sequence (DNA): TGTGCCAGCAGCTTATTCGTCCCCAATGAGCAGTTCTTC.

This rearrangement joins TRBV11-1 to TRBJ2-7, with TRBD2 matching over 14 bases. Germline trimming cut 6 bases from V and 3 bases from J; bases unmatched to any gene: 13. Germline V lookup: CDR1 SGHAT, CDR2 FQDESV (reference sequence). This CDR3 has 18 residues. In DNA form, the CDR3 reads TGTGCCAGCAGACCGGGGGGACTAGCGGGAGAGAATGGCTACGAGCAGTACTTC. Translating it yields CASRPGGLAGENGYEQYF.

The chain carries TRBV30 and TRBJ2-2; D is uncertain. Germline CDR1 GTSNPN, CDR2 SVGIG (reference sequence). The CDR3 consists of 13 residues. V lost 2 bases and J 2 bases, leaving 6 bases between the germline ends. This CDR3 reads CAWSTLNTGELFF. CDR3 DNA sequence: TGTGCCTGGAGTACCTTAAACACCGGGGAGCTGTTTTTT.

The V gene is TRBV7-9, the J gene TRBJ1-1, with a possible D match to TRBD1 (6 bases). The germline CDR1 and CDR2 sequences are SEHNR and FQNEAQ (reference sequence). The CDR3 has 17 residues. The V gene lost 2 bases and the J gene lost 0 bases, with 16 bases spanning the gap. The DNA of the CDR3 is TGTGCCAGCAGCTTACTGTTGAGGCAGGGGTTGAACACTGAAGCTTTCTTT. This sequence encodes CASSLLLRQGLNTEAFF.

The chain carries TRBV4-1 and TRBJ1-6, with D perhaps TRBD1 (6 bases). Between the trimmed V and J ends, which lost 1 base and 14 bases, there was a span of 18 bases. The CDR3 runs to 15 residues. CDR1 is MGHRA, CDR2 YSYEKL, per germline. The CDR3 sequence: CASSQGGRPRGTLHF. The CDR3 DNA follows: TGCGCCAGCAGCCAAGGGGGTAGGCCCAGGGGAACCCTCCACTTT.

This clonotype was recorded a few times. The genes are TRBV27 and TRBJ2-5; 10 bases align to TRBD2. CDR3 length: 13 residues. CDR1 and CDR2 (germline): MNHEY, SMNVEV (reference sequence). V was clipped by 5 bases and J by 5 bases; unmatched bases: 2. The CDR3 here is CASSISGGETQYF. Here the CDR3 DNA reads TGTGCCAGCAGTATTAGCGGGGGGGAGACCCAGTACTTC.

There are a few counts of this clonotype. CDR3: CASSMDTSGNTIYF. The CDR3 region has the DNA TGTGCCAGCAGTATGGACACCTCTGGAAACACCATATATTTT. The chain joins TRBV28 to TRBJ1-3, with a tentative D call TRBD1 (5 bases). Trimming cost V 5 bases and J 0 bases, with 8 bases left between them. The CDR3 sequence is 14 residues long. Per germline, CDR1 MDHEN and CDR2 SYDVKM.

This rearrangement joins TRBV7-9 to TRBJ1-6; the match to TRBD1 covers 10 bases. Germline assignment: CDR1 SEHNR and CDR2 FQNEAQ (reference sequence). This CDR3 is built from 16 residues. The J segment lost 14 bases and the V segment lost 4 bases, leaving 14 bases of the junction unmatched. In DNA, the CDR3 is TGTGCCAGCAGCTCCTCAGCCCGGGACAGGGGTTCTTCCCTCCACTTT. This encodes CASSSSARDRGSSLHF.

This clonotype appeared many times. The CDR3 bases are TGTGCCAGCAGCTTAGCGAGACAGGCCTATAATTCACCCCTCCACTTT. Encoded protein: CASSLARQAYNSPLHF. The chain joins TRBV7-2 to TRBJ1-6, with D possibly matching TRBD1 (6 bases). Germline assignment: CDR1 SGHTA and CDR2 FQGNSA. The CDR3 sequence is 16 residues long. Deletions cut 0 bases from V and 2 bases from J, with 8 bases between.

This clonotype was picked up a small number of times. The J gene is TRBJ2-3, the V gene TRBV9, with D possibly called TRBD1 or TRBD2 (6 bases each). The V gene's germline CDR1 is SGDLS and CDR2 YYNGEE. The CDR3 runs to 16 residues. Between the trimmed V and J ends, which lost 4 bases and 3 bases, there was a span of 18 bases. The CDR3 reads CASSLTGGPGTDTQYF. CDR3 DNA: TGTGCCAGCAGCCTAACTGGGGGGCCTGGGACAGATACGCAGTATTTT.

This clonotype has just a few counts. The chain carries TRBV20-1 and TRBJ2-1; TRBD2 matches at 10 bases. The ends lost 0 bases at V and 7 bases at J; junction bases unmatched: 9. The CDR3 sequence is 16 residues long. Germline V lookup: CDR1 DFQATT, CDR2 SNEGSKA (reference sequence). CDR3 region: CSARDPAGGGANEQFF. As DNA, the CDR3 is TGCAGTGCTAGAGACCCAGCGGGAGGGGGGGCGAATGAGCAGTTCTTC.